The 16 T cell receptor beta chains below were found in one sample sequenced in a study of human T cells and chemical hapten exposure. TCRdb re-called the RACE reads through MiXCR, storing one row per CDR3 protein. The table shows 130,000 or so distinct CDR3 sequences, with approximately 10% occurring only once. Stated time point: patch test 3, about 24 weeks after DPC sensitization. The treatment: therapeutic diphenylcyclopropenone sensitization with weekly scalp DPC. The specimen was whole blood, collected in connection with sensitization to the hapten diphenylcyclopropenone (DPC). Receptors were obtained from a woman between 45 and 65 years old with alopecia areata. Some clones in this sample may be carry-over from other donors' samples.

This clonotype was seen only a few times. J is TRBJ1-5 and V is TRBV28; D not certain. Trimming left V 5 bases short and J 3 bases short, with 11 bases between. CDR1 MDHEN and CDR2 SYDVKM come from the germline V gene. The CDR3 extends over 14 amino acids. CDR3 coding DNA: TGTGCCAGCAGTGACGGGAGGATCAATCAGCCCCAGCATTTT. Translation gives CASSDGRINQPQHF.

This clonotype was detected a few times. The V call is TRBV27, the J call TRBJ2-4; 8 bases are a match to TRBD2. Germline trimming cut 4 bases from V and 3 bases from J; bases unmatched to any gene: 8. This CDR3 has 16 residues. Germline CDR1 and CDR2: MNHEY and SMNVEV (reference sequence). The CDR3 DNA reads TGTGCCAGCAGTTCGCTTGAGGGACTAGTCAAAAACATTCAGTACTTC. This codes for CASSSLEGLVKNIQYF.

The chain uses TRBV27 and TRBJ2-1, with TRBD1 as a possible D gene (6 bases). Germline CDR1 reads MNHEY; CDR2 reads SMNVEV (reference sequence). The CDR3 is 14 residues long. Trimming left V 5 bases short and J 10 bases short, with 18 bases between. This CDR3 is CASSPADRQGEQFF. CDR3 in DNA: TGTGCCAGCAGTCCAGCTGACAGGCAGGGAGAGCAGTTCTTC.

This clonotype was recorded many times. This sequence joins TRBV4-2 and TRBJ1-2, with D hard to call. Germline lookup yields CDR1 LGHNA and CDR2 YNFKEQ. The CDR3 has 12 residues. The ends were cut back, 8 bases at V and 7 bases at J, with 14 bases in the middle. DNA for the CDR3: TGTGCCAGCGGATCCACGGTGTTTGGCTACACCTTC. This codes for CASGSTVFGYTF.

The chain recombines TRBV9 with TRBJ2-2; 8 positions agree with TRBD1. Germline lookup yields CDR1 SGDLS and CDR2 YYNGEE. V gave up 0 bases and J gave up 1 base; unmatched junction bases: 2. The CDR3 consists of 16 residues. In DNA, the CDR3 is TGTGCCAGCAGCGTAGGGGGACAGGTGAACACCGGGGAGCTGTTTTTT. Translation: CASSVGGQVNTGELFF.

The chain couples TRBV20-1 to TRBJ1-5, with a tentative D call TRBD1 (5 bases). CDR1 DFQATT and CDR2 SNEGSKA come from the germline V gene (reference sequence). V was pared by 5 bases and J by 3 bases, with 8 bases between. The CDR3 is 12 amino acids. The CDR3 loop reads CSASGSNQPQHF. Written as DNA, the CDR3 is TGCAGTGCTTCAGGGTCCAATCAGCCCCAGCATTTT.

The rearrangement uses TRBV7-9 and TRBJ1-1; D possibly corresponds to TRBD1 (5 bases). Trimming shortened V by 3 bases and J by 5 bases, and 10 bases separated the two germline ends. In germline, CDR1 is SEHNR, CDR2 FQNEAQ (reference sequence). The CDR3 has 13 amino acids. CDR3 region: CASSFPQGTEAFF. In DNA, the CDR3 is TGTGCCAGCAGCTTTCCCCAGGGAACTGAAGCTTTCTTT.

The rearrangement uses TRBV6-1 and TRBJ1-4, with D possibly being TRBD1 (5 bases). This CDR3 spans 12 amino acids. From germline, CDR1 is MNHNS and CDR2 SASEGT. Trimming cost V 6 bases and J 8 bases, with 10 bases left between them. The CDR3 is CASSRRDEKLFF. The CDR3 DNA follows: TGTGCCAGCAGCCGACGGGACGAAAAACTGTTTTTT.

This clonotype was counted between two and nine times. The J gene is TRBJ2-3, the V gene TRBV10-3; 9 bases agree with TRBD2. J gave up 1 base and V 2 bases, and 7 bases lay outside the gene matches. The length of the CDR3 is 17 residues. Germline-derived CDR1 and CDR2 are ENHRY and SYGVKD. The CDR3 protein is CAISERGSGSGTDTQYF. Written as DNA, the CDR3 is TGTGCCATCAGTGAGAGGGGTAGCGGGAGTGGCACAGATACGCAGTATTTT.

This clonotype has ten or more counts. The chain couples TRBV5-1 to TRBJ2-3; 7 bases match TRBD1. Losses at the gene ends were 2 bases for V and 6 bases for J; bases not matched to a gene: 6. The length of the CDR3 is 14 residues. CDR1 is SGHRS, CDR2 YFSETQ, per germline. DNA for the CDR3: TGCGCCAGCAGCTTCCGGACAGGAACGGATACGCAGTATTTT. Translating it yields CASSFRTGTDTQYF. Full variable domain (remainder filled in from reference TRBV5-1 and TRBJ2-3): KAGVTQTPRYLIKTRGQQVTLSCSPISGHRSVSWYQQTPGQGLQFLFEYFSETQRNKGNFPGRFSGRQFSNSRSEMNVSTLELGDSALYLCASSFRTGTDTQYFGPGTRLTVL.

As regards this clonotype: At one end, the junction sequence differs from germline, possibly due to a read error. CDR3 region: CSAPDQGVTEAYF. CDR3 nucleotides: TGCAGTGCGCCGGACCAGGGTGTAACTGAAGCTTACTTT. The chain joins TRBV20-1 to TRBJ1-1; D perhaps matches TRBD1 (5 bases). CDR3 length: 13 amino acids. Germline V CDR1 and CDR2: DFQATT, SNEGSKA (reference sequence).

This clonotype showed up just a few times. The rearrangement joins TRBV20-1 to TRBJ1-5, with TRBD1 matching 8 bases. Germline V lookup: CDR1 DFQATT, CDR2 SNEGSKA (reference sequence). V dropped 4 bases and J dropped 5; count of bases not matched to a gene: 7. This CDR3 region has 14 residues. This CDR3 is CSATPGQGYQPQHF. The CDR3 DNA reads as TGCAGTGCTACTCCTGGACAGGGCTATCAGCCCCAGCATTTT.

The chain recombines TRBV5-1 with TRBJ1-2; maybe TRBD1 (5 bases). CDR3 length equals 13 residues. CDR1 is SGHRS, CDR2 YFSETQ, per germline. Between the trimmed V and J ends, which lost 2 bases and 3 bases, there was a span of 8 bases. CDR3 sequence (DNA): TGCGCCAGCAGCTTTGGAGGGGACTATGGCTACACCTTC. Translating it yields CASSFGGDYGYTF.

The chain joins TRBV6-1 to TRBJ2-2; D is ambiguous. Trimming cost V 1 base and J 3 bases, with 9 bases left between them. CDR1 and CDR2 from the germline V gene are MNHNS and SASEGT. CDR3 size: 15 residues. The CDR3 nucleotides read TGTGCCAGCAGTGAAGGCAGGTCTTACACCGGGGAGCTGTTTTTT. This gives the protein CASSEGRSYTGELFF.

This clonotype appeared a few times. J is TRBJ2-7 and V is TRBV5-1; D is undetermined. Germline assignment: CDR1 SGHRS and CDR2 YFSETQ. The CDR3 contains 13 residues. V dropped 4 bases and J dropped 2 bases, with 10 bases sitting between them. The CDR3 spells CASSLDWAYEQYF. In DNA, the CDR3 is TGCGCCAGCAGCCTAGATTGGGCCTACGAGCAGTACTTC.

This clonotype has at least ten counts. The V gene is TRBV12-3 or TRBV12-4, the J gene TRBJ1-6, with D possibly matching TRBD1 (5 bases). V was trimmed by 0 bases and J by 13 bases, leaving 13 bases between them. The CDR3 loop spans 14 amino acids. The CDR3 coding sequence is TGTGCCAGCAGTTTAGCAGGGGAGGGAGCTCCCCTCCACTTT. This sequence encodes CASSLAGEGAPLHF.